This TCR beta chain was profiled in a study of shared clonotypes between healthy human individuals. Trimming cost V 4 bases and J 7 bases, with 20 bases left between them. The CDR3 runs to 15 residues. Germline CDR1 is SEHNR and CDR2 is FQNEAQ (reference sequence). Method: immunoSEQ multiplex PCR; TCRdb's copy keeps in-frame clones and lacks some. The sample contains approximately 2.1 million clones, just over 90% of which appear only once. The chain is built from TRBV7-9 and TRBJ2-7, with D possibly being TRBD1 or TRBD2 (5 bases each). The source material was naive CD4+ T cells from PBMCs. The subset: CD45RA+ positively selected. This clonotype was obtained from a man aged 18 to 30 in good health. Some clones in this sample may be carry-over from other donors' samples. The CDR3 is CASSSPGDLIGEQYF. The CDR3 DNA follows: TGTGCCAGCAGCTCCCCCGGGGACCTCATTGGAGAGCAGTACTTC. Variable domain in full (rest from reference TRBV7-9 and TRBJ2-7): DTGVSQNPRHKITKRGQNVTFRCDPISEHNRLYWYRQTLGQGPEFLTYFQNEAQLEKSRLLSDRFSAERPKGSFSTLEIQRTEQGDSAMYLCASSSPGDLIGEQYFGPGTRLTVT.